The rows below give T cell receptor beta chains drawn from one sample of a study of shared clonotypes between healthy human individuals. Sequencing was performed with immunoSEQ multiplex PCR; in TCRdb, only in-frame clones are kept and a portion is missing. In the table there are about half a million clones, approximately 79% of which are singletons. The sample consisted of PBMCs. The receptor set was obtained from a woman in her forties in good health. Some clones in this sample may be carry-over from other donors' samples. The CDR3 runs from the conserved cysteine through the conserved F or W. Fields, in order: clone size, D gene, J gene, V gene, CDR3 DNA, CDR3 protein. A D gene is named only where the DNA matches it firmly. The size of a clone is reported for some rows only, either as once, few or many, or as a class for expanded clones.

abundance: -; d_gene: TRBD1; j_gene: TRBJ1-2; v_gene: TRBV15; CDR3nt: TGTGCCACCAGCAGAGATAGACAGGGGGCTATCATTAACTATGGCTACACCTTC; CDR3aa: CATSRDRQGAIINYGYTF
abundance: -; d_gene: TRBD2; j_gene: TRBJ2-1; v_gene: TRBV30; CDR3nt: TGTGCCTGGAGGTCACGGACTAGCGTAACATCCTACAATGAGCAGTTCTTC; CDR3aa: CAWRSRTSVTSYNEQFF
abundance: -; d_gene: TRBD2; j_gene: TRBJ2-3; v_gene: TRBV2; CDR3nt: TGTGCCAGCAGCCGACTAGCGGGAGTGACAGATACGCAGTATTTT; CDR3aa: CASSRLAGVTDTQYF
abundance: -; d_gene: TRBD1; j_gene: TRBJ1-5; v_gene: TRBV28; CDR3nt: TGTGCCAGCAGCCTTCGGGACAGCTACAATCAGCCCCAGCATTTT; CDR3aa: CASSLRDSYNQPQHF
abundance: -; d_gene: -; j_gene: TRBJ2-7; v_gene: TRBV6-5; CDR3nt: TGTGCCAGCAGTTTAGGGGCCATTATCGGTTACGAGCAGTACTTC; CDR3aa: CASSLGAIIGYEQYF
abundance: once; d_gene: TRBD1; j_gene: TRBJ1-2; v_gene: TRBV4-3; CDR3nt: TGCGCCAGCAGCCGGACAGGGGGCGCGTCCGGCTACACCTTC; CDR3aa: CASSRTGGASGYTF
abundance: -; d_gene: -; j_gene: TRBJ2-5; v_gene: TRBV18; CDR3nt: TGTGCCAGCTCACCGGAGCAGGGCGGAGAGACCCAGTACTTC; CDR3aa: CASSPEQGGETQYF
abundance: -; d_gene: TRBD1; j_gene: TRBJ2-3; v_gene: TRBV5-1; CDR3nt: TGCGCCAGCAGCCCGACAGGGGCCACAGATACGCAGTATTTT; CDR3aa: CASSPTGATDTQYF
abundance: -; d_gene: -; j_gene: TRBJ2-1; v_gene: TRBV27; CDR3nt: TGTGCCAGCAGCTGGGCAGGGAGGTCCTACAATGAGCAGTTCTTC; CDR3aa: CASSWAGRSYNEQFF
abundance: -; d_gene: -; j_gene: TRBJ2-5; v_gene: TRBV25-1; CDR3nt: TGTGCCAGCAGTGAAACTTCCGGAGGATACCAAGAGACCCAGTACTTC; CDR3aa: CASSETSGGYQETQYF
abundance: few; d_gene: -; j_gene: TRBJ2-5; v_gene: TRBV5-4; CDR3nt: TGTGCCAGCAGCTTGGAGCCCAACCAAGAGACCCAGTACTTC; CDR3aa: CASSLEPNQETQYF
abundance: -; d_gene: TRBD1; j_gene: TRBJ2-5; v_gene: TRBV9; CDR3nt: TGTGCCAGCAGCGTGGTACAGGGGGCTTCGGAGACCCAGTACTTC; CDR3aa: CASSVVQGASETQYF
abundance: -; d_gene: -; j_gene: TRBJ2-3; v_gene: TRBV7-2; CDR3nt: TGTGCCAGCAGCTTAGAGCGGCCAGATACGCAGTATTTT; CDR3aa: CASSLERPDTQYF
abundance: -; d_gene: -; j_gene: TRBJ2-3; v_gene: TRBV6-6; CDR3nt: TGTGCCAGCAGTTACTCGACGCTAAACACAGATACGCAGTATTTT; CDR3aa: CASSYSTLNTDTQYF
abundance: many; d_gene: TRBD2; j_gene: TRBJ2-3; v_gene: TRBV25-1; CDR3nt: TGTGCCAGCAGTGTACTAGCGGGAGGGATCTTCGGCACAGATACGCAGTATTTT; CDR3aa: CASSVLAGGIFGTDTQYF
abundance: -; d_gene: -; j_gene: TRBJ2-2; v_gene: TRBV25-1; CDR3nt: TGTGCCAGCAGCCCTGGACTGATTACCGGGGAGCTGTTTTTT; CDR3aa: CASSPGLITGELFF
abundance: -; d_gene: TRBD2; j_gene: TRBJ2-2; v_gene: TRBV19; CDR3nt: TGTGCCAGTACGGAAGTGCGGGGGACCGGGGAGCTGTTTTTT; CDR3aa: CASTEVRGTGELFF
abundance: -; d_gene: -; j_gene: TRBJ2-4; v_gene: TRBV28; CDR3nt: TGTGCCAGCAGAGACGGTACGGCTTACAAAAACATTCAGTACTTC; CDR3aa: CASRDGTAYKNIQYF
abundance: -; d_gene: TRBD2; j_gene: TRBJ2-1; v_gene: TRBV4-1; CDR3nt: TGCGCCAGCCAACACCTAGCGGGGAGCTCCTACAATGAGCAGTTCTTC; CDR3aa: CASQHLAGSSYNEQFF
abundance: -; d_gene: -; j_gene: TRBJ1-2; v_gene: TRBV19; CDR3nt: TGTGCCAGTAGTGATTCGGCCTTGCACTATGGCTACACCTTC; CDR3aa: CASSDSALHYGYTF
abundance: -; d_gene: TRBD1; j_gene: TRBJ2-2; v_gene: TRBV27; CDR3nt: TGTGCCAGCAGTTACTACAGGGGGTCGGGCGGGGAGCTGTTTTTT; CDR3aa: CASSYYRGSGGELFF
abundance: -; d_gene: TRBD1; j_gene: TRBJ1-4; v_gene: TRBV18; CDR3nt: TGTGCCAGCTCACCGGGACAGGGGGGTGAAAAACTGTTTTTT; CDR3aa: CASSPGQGGEKLFF
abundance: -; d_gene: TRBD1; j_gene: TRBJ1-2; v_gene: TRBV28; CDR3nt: TGTGCCAGCAGTACCTTTCGGGACAGGGTGCATAGTGGCTACACCTTC; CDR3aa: CASSTFRDRVHSGYTF
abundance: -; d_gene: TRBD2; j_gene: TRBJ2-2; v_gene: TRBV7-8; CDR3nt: TGTGCCAGCAGTGTTAGGAGCGGGAGAGGCCCCGGGGAGCTGTTTTTT; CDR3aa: CASSVRSGRGPGELFF
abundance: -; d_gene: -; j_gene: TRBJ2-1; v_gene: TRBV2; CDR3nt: TGTGCCAGCAGTGAGTCTAGCTCCTACAATGAGCAGTTCTTC; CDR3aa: CASSESSSYNEQFF
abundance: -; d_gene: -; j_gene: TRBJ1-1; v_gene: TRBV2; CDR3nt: TGTGCCAGCAGTGTAGGAGGGATGAACACTGAAGCTTTCTTT; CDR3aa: CASSVGGMNTEAFF
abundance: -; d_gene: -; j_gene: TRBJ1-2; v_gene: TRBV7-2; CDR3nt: TGTGCCAGCAGCCCCGGGAGGATCTATGGCTACACCTTC; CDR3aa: CASSPGRIYGYTF
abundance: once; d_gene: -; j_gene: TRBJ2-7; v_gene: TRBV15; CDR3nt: TGTGCCACCAGCAGAGACGCGGGAACTGGGGTATTGGGCTACGAGCAGTACTTC; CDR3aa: CATSRDAGTGVLGYEQYF
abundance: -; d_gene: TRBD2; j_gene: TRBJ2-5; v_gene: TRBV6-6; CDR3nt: TGTGCCAGCAGTCCCCTCGGGACTAGCGGGAGATTATACTTC; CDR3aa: CASSPLGTSGRLYF
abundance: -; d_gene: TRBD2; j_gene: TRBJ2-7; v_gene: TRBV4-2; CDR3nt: TGTGCCAGCAGCCAAGAGATCCGAGGTGCGGGAGTTGGTTACGAGCAGTACTTC; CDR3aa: CASSQEIRGAGVGYEQYF
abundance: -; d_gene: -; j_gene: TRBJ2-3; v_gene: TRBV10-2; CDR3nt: TGCGCCAGCAGTGAGCTAGCGTCGGGAAATACGCAGTATTTT; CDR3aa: CASSELASGNTQYF
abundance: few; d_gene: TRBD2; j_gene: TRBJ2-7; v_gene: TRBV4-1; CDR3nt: TGCGCCAGCAGCCCCGAAAGCGGGAGCCCTTCCTACGAGCAGTACTTC; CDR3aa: CASSPESGSPSYEQYF
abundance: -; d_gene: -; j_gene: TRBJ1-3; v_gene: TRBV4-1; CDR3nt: TGCGCCAGCAGCCAGGACAAAGGGGTTTTAGTTAACACCATATATTTT; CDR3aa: CASSQDKGVLVNTIYF
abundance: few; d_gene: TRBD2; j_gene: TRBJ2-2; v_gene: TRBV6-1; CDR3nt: TGTGCCAGCAGTGAACATGGGACTAGCGGAGGGGGGGCCGGGGAGCTGTTTTTT; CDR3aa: CASSEHGTSGGGAGELFF
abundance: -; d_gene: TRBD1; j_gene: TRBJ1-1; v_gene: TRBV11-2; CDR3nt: TGTGCCAGCAGCGCCCGGACAGGGGGGAACACTGAAGCTTTCTTT; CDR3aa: CASSARTGGNTEAFF
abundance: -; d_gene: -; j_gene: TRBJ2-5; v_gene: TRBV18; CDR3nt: TGTGCCAGCTCACCTACAGCAGGACAAGAGACCCAGTACTTC; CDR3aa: CASSPTAGQETQYF
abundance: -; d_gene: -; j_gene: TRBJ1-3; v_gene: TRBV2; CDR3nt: TGTGCCAGCAGTGAAGGAAGCTCTGGAAACACCATATATTTT; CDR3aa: CASSEGSSGNTIYF
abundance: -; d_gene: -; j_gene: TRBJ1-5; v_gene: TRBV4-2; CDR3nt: TGTGCCAGCAGCCAGGCGGGGGATAGCAATCAGCCCCAGCATTTT; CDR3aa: CASSQAGDSNQPQHF
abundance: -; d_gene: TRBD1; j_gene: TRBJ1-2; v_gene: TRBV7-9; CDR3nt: TGTGCCAGCAGGTCCGGGACAGGGGTACGGTATGGCTACACCTTC; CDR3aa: CASRSGTGVRYGYTF
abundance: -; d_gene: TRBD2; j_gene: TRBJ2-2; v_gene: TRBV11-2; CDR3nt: TGTGCCAGCAGCACTTGGACTAGCGGGAGGCTCGCGGGAACCGGGGAGCTGTTTTTT; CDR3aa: CASSTWTSGRLAGTGELFF
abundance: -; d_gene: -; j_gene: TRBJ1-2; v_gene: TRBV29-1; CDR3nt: TGCAGCGTTGAAGAATTGGGGCAGAGTGGCTACACCTTC; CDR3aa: CSVEELGQSGYTF
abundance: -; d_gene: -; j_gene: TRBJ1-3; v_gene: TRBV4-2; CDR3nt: TGTGCCAGCAGCCAAGGCGGGAGCTCTGGAAACACCATATATTTT; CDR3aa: CASSQGGSSGNTIYF
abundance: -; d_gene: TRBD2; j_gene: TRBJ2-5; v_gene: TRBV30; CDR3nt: TGTGCCTGGAGTACAGAACTAGCGGGATTAGAGACCCAGTACTTC; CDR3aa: CAWSTELAGLETQYF